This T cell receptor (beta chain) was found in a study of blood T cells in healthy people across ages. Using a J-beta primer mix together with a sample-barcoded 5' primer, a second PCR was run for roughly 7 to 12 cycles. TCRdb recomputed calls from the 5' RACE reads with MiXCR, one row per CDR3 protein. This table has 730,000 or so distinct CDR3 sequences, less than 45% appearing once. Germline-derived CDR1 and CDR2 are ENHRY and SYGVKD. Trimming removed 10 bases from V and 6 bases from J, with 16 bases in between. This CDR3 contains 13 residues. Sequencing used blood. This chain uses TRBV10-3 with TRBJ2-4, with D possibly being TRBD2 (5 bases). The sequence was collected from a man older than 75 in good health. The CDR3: CASSPVEGNIQYF. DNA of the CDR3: TGTGCCAGCTCTCCGGTAGAGGGAAACATTCAGTACTTC.